The entry that follows covers one TCR beta chain sequence. The data belong to a study of blood T cells in healthy people across ages. Germline lookup yields CDR1 SGHKS and CDR2 YYEKEE (reference sequence). The ends were cut back, 4 bases at V and 1 base at J, with 14 bases in the middle. The CDR3 consists of 15 residues. The use of a sample-barcoded 5' primer and a J-beta primer mix characterized a second PCR of roughly 6 to 11 cycles. MiXCR was run by TCRdb on the 5' RACE reads, yielding one entry per CDR3 protein. Of roughly 500,000 distinct CDR3 sequences in the sample, roughly 29% were seen once. Sequenced input: blood. The J gene is TRBJ1-1, the V gene TRBV5-5; tentatively, D is TRBD1 (5 bases). The TCR sequence derives from a woman in her 70s in good health. For the CDR3, the DNA is TGTGCCAGCAGCCGAGGGGTTCTTTCGAACACTGAAGCTTTCTTT. This encodes CASSRGVLSNTEAFF.